This record concerns one TCR beta chain sequence. Its specificity is unknown. The data belong to a study of T cell responses to AZD1222 COVID-19 vaccine. Data came from immunoSEQ multiplex PCR; TCRdb stores just in-frame clones and leaves some out. This sample has approximately 150,000 clones; roughly 89% occur once, and the top ten carry around 1.6%. CDR1 is MNHEY and CDR2 is SVGAGI in the germline V gene. Trimming took 6 bases from V and 3 from J, leaving 15 bases between them. The CDR3 loop spans 14 amino acids. Study conclusions and caveats: Clonal diversity was possibly underestimated, and the donors were mostly white British, with more females.

Here the sequenced sample was peripheral blood, taken on day 0 of AZD1222 vaccination. This TCR derives from an adult in good health. The chain employs TRBV6-5 and TRBJ2-7; D gene unclear. The CDR3 DNA is TGTGCCAGCAGCAATTCACGGACGAACTACGAGCAGTACTTC. Encoded protein: CASSNSRTNYEQYF.